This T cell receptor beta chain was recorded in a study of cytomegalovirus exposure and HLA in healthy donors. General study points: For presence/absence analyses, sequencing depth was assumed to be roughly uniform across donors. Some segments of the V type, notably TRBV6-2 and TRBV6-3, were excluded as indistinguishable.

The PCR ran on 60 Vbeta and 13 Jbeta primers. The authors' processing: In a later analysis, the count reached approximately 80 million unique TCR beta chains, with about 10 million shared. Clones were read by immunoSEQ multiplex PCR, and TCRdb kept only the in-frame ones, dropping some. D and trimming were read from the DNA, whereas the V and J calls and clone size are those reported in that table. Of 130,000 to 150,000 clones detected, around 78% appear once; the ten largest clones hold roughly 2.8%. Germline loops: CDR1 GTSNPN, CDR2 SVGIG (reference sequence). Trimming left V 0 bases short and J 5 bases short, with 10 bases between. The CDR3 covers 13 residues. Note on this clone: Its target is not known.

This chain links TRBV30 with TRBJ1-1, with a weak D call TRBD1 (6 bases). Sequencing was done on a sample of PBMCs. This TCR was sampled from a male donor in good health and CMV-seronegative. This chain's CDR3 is CAWSVQGWTEAFF. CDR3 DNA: TGTGCCTGGAGTGTCCAGGGGTGGACTGAAGCTTTCTTT.